A few counts support the clone carrying this T cell receptor beta chain. The sample belongs to a study of human T cells and chemical hapten exposure. Across the study: Mainly, slight library volume differences in the pool made TCR yields vary.

From the 5' RACE reads, TCRdb called clonotypes with MiXCR, one entry per CDR3 protein. This sample carries 110,000 or so distinct CDR3 sequences, around 20% of them seen once, and the ten largest clones take about 3%. Extraction yielded total RNA from whole blood (unfractionated). V was clipped by 0 bases and J by 4 bases, with 13 bases between them. CDR1 DFQATT and CDR2 SNEGSKA come from the germline V gene (reference sequence). CDR3 length: 16 amino acids. The source of this sequence is a human donor in good health. This chain uses TRBV20-1 with TRBJ1-6; D not resolved. DNA of the CDR3: TGCAGTGCTAGAGATCAGGTCCAGACATATAATTCACCCCTCCACTTT. It is translated as CSARDQVQTYNSPLHF.